Each of the 22 T cell receptor beta chains below was sequenced from the same sample in a study of regulatory T cells in long-lasting Graves disease. TCR beta libraries were built with iRepertoire HTBI primers and Arm-PCR of CDR3 regions. One entry per CDR3 protein results from TCRdb running MiXCR on the multiplex PCR reads. The repertoire holds about 420,000 distinct CDR3 sequences, with 23% as singletons. Time point: persistent/refractory GD, antithyroid drugs over 5 years with positive TRAb. Extracted RNA from PBMCs served as the source of the TCR library. Sequencing used peripheral blood mononuclear cells (PBMCs), obtained when the disease was refractory, from a patient treated with antithyroid drugs. The receptor set was obtained from a female donor with Graves disease.

This clonotype was seen a handful of times. The chain combines TRBV6-2 or TRBV6-3 with TRBJ1-2, with D unclear. The CDR3 length is 15 residues. The germline gives CDR1 MNHEY, CDR2 SVGEGT. Trimming pared 1 base from V and 3 bases from J, leaving 12 bases between. As DNA, the CDR3 is TGTGCCAGCAGTTACTTAACCGACACCTACTATGGCTACACCTTC. Amino acid sequence: CASSYLTDTYYGYTF.

This clonotype has ten or more counts. The rearrangement uses TRBV29-1 and TRBJ1-2, with unresolved D. This CDR3 is 12 amino acids long. V lost 3 bases to trimming and J lost 8 bases, with 13 bases between them. Germline CDR1 reads SQVTM; CDR2 reads ANQGSEA. For the CDR3, the DNA is TGCAGCGTTGACGTCCTGGGGAAGGGCTACACCTTC. The encoded protein is CSVDVLGKGYTF.

This chain links TRBV20-1 with TRBJ1-5, with D perhaps TRBD1 (5 bases). The CDR3 has 16 amino acids. V was trimmed by 2 bases and J by 1 base, leaving 15 bases between them. Germline-derived CDR1 and CDR2 are DFQATT and SNEGSKA (reference sequence). The CDR3 coding sequence is TGCAGTGCTAGACCCGGGGGGGTCGGGAGCAATCAGCCCCAGCATTTT. Protein: CSARPGGVGSNQPQHF.

At least ten counts were recorded for this clonotype. V and J are TRBV18 and TRBJ1-6; a possible D gene is TRBD1 (5 bases). This CDR3 region has 13 residues. Germline CDR1 and CDR2: KGHSH and LQKENI. V lost 6 bases and J lost 8, with 11 bases in between. CDR3: CASSPRDYSPLHF. The CDR3 coding sequence is TGTGCCAGCTCCCCCAGGGATTATTCACCCCTCCACTTT. Full variable domain (outside the CDR3, taken from reference TRBV18 and TRBJ1-6): NAGVMQNPRHLVRRRGQEARLRCSPMKGHSHVYWYRQLPEEGLKFMVYLQKENIIDESGMPKERFSAEFPKEGPSILRIQQVVRGDSAAYFCASSPRDYSPLHFGNGTRLTVT.

This clonotype was counted a few times. This rearrangement joins TRBV28 to TRBJ2-5; D ambiguous. CDR3 length equals 12 residues. The germline V gene encodes CDR1 MDHEN and CDR2 SYDVKM. V dropped 3 bases and J dropped 6 bases, with 8 bases sitting between them. The CDR3 nucleotides read TGTGCCAGCAGTTTGGATACCCAGACCCAGTACTTC. Protein: CASSLDTQTQYF.

The J gene is TRBJ2-2, the V gene TRBV20-1; TRBD2 aligns across 10 bases. Per germline, CDR1 DFQATT and CDR2 SNEGSKA (reference sequence). The V and J ends lost 6 bases and 4 bases, in that order; junction bases with no gene match: 8. CDR3 length: 15 residues. This CDR3 reads CSARLAGATTGELFF. CDR3 bases: TGCAGTGCCCGGCTAGCGGGAGCCACCACCGGGGAGCTGTTTTTT.

This chain joins TRBV3-1 and TRBJ1-5, with D possibly matching TRBD1 (6 bases). The CDR3 covers 15 residues. With 1 base removed from V and 3 bases from J, the gap between germline ends came to 10 bases. Germline loops: CDR1 LGHDT, CDR2 YNNKEL (reference sequence). The DNA of the CDR3 is TGTGCCAGCAGCCAAGGACAGGCTCCCAATCAGCCCCAGCATTTT. Protein product: CASSQGQAPNQPQHF.

The sample holds a few counts of this clonotype. The J gene is TRBJ2-1, the V gene TRBV20-1, with 10 bases fitting TRBD1. Germline values: CDR1 DFQATT, CDR2 SNEGSKA (reference sequence). The CDR3 length is 15 residues. Germline trimming cut 5 bases from V and 3 bases from J; bases unmatched to any gene: 7. The CDR3 region has the DNA TGCAGTGCTCTACAGGGACAGGGGAACTACAATGAGCAGTTCTTC. This encodes CSALQGQGNYNEQFF.

The sample holds many counts of this clonotype. This rearrangement joins TRBV6-1 to TRBJ2-6; D is possibly TRBD1 (6 bases). Germline V lookup: CDR1 MNHNS, CDR2 SASEGT. V lost 8 bases to trimming and J lost 0 bases, with 26 bases between them. This CDR3 is 20 amino acids long. The DNA of the CDR3 is TGTGCCAGCGGATTAAGGAAAGACAGGCCTACGATCTCTGGGGCCAACGTCCTGACTTTC. Protein: CASGLRKDRPTISGANVLTF.

This clonotype has a handful of counts. Being one base from a much bigger clone, this may be a read error. This chain connects TRBV6-2 or TRBV6-3 to TRBJ2-7; D is unclear. CDR3 length: 14 residues. CDR1 is MNHEY, CDR2 SVGEGT, per germline. CDR3 region: CANSYSDAGIGQYF. The DNA of the CDR3 is TGTGCCAACAGTTACTCGGACGCCGGAATAGGGCAGTACTTC.

V is TRBV7-2 and J is TRBJ2-7; TRBD2 matches 9 bases. The V gene's germline CDR1 is SGHTA and CDR2 FQGNSA. The CDR3 consists of 18 residues. The V gene end was trimmed by 5 bases and the J gene end by 1 base; junction bases not matched to a gene: 15. The CDR3, as DNA: TGTGCCAGCAGCCCGGGATCCTCTAGCGGGATTGGATCCTACGAGCAGTACTTC. This gives the protein CASSPGSSSGIGSYEQYF.

This clonotype was seen many times. CDR3 sequence (DNA): TGTGCCAGCAGCCTCGGACTAGCGGGCCCCTACGAGCAGTACTTC. Translating it yields CASSLGLAGPYEQYF. The V gene is TRBV28, the J gene TRBJ2-7; 11 nucleotides line up with TRBD2. With V trimmed by 6 bases and J by 2 bases, 6 bases remained unmatched. Germline lookup yields CDR1 MDHEN and CDR2 SYDVKM. This CDR3 has 15 amino acids. Variable domain in full (rest from reference TRBV28 and TRBJ2-7): DVKVTQSSRYLVKRTGEKVFLECVQDMDHENMFWYRQDPGLGLRLIYFSYDVKMKEKGDIPEGYSVSREKKERFSLILESASTNQTSMYLCASSLGLAGPYEQYFGPGTRLTVT.

The table lists this clonotype with many counts. In DNA form, the CDR3 reads TGTGCCAGCAGTTTATCGTGGTATGCCGCCCGTATATCCGAGCAGTACTTC. Amino acids: CASSLSWYAARISEQYF. The gene calls are TRBV27 and TRBJ2-7; D gene unclear. The V gene's germline CDR1 is MNHEY and CDR2 SMNVEV (reference sequence). This CDR3 is 17 amino acids long. Trimming took 0 bases from V and 6 from J, leaving 21 bases between them.

The J gene is TRBJ1-5, the V gene TRBV6-9; 9 bases align to TRBD1. Unmatched junction bases numbered 10, after V lost 3 bases and J lost 4 bases. The germline gives CDR1 MNHGY, CDR2 SVAAGI. The CDR3 length is 17 residues. This CDR3 is CASSYYPRGQGNQPQHF. The CDR3 nucleotides read TGTGCCAGCAGTTACTACCCTCGCGGACAGGGGAATCAGCCCCAGCATTTT.

This chain connects TRBV30 to TRBJ1-1; D remains unclear. Germline CDR1 reads GTSNPN; CDR2 reads SVGIG (reference sequence). The CDR3 covers 17 residues. V lost 0 bases and J 7 bases, leaving 24 bases between the germline ends. CDR3 coding DNA: TGTGCCTGGAGTGTACTCGGGGATTATAGAGGGAAAGATGAAGCTTTCTTT. Amino acids: CAWSVLGDYRGKDEAFF.

The V and J genes are TRBV5-6 and TRBJ1-2, with 9 bases identical to TRBD1. The V gene end was trimmed by 4 bases and the J gene end by 6 bases; junction bases not matched to a gene: 7. The CDR3 extends over 14 amino acids. Germline CDR1 and CDR2: SGHDT and YYEEEE. The CDR3 nucleotides read TGTGCCAGCAGCCGAGACAGGGGGGCGGATGGCTACACCTTC. Protein product: CASSRDRGADGYTF. The full variable domain, rest sourced from reference TRBV5-6 and TRBJ1-2, is DAGVTQSPTHLIKTRGQQVTLRCSPKSGHDTVSWYQQALGQGPQFIFQYYEEEERQRGNFPDRFSGHQFPNYSSELNVNALLLGDSALYLCASSRDRGADGYTFGSGTRLTVV.

In the case of this clonotype: One end of the junction is discordant with germline, which a read error may explain. V usage is TRBV29-1 and J usage is TRBJ1-1; TRBD1 might be the D (5 bases). The CDR3 covers 13 residues. Germline loops: CDR1 SQVTM, CDR2 ANQGSEA. The CDR3 DNA follows: TGCGGCGTTGGGATGGGGCCGAACACTGAAGCTTTCTTT. Residues: CGVGMGPNTEAFF.

The chain uses TRBV20-1 and TRBJ2-2; D ambiguous. With 7 bases removed from V and 1 base from J, the gap between germline ends came to 10 bases. The length of the CDR3 is 13 residues. CDR1 and CDR2 (germline): DFQATT, SNEGSKA (reference sequence). The DNA of the CDR3 is TGCAGTGGTCTTGTCCGGAACACCGGGGAGCTGTTTTTT. It codes for CSGLVRNTGELFF.

The table lists this clonotype with many counts. This rearrangement joins TRBV2 to TRBJ2-7, with a possible D match to TRBD2 (6 bases). V was pared by 6 bases and J by 0 bases, with 12 bases between. Germline V gene lookup returns CDR1 SNHLY and CDR2 FYNNEI. This CDR3 comprises 14 residues. The CDR3 here is CASRSGTPSYEQYF. For the CDR3, the DNA is TGTGCCAGCAGGAGTGGGACTCCCTCCTACGAGCAGTACTTC.

The chain carries TRBV29-1 and TRBJ2-7, with a tentative D call TRBD1 (5 bases). Germline CDR1 is SQVTM and CDR2 is ANQGSEA. This CDR3 has 11 residues. V was shortened by 4 bases and J by 3 bases, with 7 bases between the two germline ends. This chain's CDR3 is CSVGGVYEQYF. The CDR3 nucleotides read TGCAGCGTTGGGGGCGTCTACGAGCAGTACTTC.

The CDR3, as DNA: TGTGCCAGCAGCTTGTCTGGGACTAGCGGACTACAAGAGACCCAGTACTTC. Translated: CASSLSGTSGLQETQYF. V gene TRBV5-6 combines with J gene TRBJ2-5, with TRBD2 identical over 11 bases. The CDR3 is made up of 17 amino acids. Germline V CDR1 and CDR2: SGHDT, YYEEEE. With 1 base clipped from V and 2 bases from J, the junction kept 7 bases outside the gene matches. Full variable domain (rest looked up from reference TRBV5-6 and TRBJ2-5): DAGVTQSPTHLIKTRGQQVTLRCSPKSGHDTVSWYQQALGQGPQFIFQYYEEEERQRGNFPDRFSGHQFPNYSSELNVNALLLGDSALYLCASSLSGTSGLQETQYFGPGTRLLVL.

CDR3 sequence reads: CASSPSSGTGDYGYTF. The CDR3 DNA sequence: TGTGCCAGCAGCCCCTCCTCCGGGACAGGAGACTATGGCTACACCTTC. The chain couples TRBV7-3 to TRBJ1-2; TRBD1 agrees at 8 bases. The germline CDR1 and CDR2 sequences are SGHTA and FQGTGA. The CDR3 totals 16 residues. The trim removed 5 bases at V and 3 bases at J, leaving 11 bases unmatched.